This T cell receptor beta chain was found in a study of cytomegalovirus exposure and HLA in healthy donors. Whole-study findings and limits: The authors excluded some V segments, including TRBV6-2 and TRBV6-3, as indistinguishable. Reportedly, a later analysis found an Asian-associated ancestry cluster had fewer N-insertions than the approximately 640-donor mean. Rare TCR sequences dominated, though some public TCRs recurred in many donors.

CDR1 and CDR2 (germline): PRHDT, FYEKMQ (reference sequence). The V end was cut by 5 bases, the J end by 6 bases, with 10 bases between. This CDR3 region has 12 residues. Primers for the PCR totalled 60 Vbeta and 13 Jbeta. Assay used: immunoSEQ multiplex PCR; TCRdb lists only in-frame clones, some missing. Its table records about 77,000 clones. Note on this clone: Its specificity is unknown.

The sequenced sample consisted of PBMCs. V gene TRBV13 combines with J gene TRBJ1-1; D is possibly TRBD1 (6 bases). This TCR came from a man between 50 and 59 years old in good health and CMV-seropositive. The CDR3 coding sequence is TGTGCCAGCAGCCGCGAGGGGGCTGAAGCTTTCTTT. It is translated as CASSREGAEAFF.